Sequencing of this TCR beta chain was carried out in a study of blood T cell repertoires in COVID-19. Study as a whole: Collection of acute and convalescent COVID-19 samples took place in the United States, Italy and Spain.

Authors' processing steps: Scientists estimated how many nucleated cells there were by amplifying reference gene primers. The protocol was immunoSEQ multiplex PCR, while the TCRdb copy is restricted to in-frame clones and leaves out a portion. The V and J calls and clone size were taken over from that table, and D and trimming were inferred from the DNA. The sample contains around 280,000 clones, about 88% of which appear only once. One Seattle source followed patients from active infection through their disease course. Sequencing used peripheral blood. This TCR came from a woman aged 30 to 39 with COVID-19, enrolled during active disease.

The CDR3, as DNA: TGTGCCAGCAGCCAAGATCTCAGGGAGGGTGAGCAGTTCTTC. It is translated as CASSQDLREGEQFF. V is TRBV14 and J is TRBJ2-1; TRBD2 agrees at 7 bases. The CDR3 sequence is 14 residues long. The J segment lost 9 bases and the V segment lost 0 bases, leaving 5 bases of the junction unmatched. Looked up from germline, CDR1 is SGHDN and CDR2 is FVKESK.